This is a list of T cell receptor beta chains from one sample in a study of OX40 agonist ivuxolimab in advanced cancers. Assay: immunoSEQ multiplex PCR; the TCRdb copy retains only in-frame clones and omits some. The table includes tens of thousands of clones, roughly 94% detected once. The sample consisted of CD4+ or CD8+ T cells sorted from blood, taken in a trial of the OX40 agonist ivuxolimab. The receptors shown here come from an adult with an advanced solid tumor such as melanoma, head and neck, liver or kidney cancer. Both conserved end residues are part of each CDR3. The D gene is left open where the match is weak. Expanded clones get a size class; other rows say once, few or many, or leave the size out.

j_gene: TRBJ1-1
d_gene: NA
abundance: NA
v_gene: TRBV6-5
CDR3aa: CASSSSPNTEAFF
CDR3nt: TGTGCCAGCAGTAGCTCACCTAACACTGAAGCTTTCTTT

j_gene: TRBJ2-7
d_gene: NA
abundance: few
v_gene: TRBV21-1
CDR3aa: CASSKDSGSPYEQYF
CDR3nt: TGTGCCAGCAGCAAAGATTCAGGTTCCCCCTACGAGCAGTACTTC

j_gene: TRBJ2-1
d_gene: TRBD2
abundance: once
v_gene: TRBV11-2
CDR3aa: CASSLTLAGDEQFF
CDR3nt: TGTGCCAGCAGCTTAACGCTAGCGGGTGATGAGCAGTTCTTC

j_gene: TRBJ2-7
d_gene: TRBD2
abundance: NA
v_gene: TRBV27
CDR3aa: CATSSGVSYEQYF
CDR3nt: TGTGCCACCTCTAGCGGGGTTTCCTACGAGCAGTACTTC

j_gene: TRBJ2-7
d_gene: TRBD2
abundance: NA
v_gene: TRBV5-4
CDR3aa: CASSFGRGDGYEQYF
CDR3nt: TGTGCCAGCAGCTTCGGGCGGGGGGACGGGTACGAGCAGTACTTC

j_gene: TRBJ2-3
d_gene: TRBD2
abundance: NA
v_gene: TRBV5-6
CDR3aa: CASSFGGEDTQYF
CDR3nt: TGTGCCAGCAGCTTCGGGGGGGAAGATACGCAGTATTTT

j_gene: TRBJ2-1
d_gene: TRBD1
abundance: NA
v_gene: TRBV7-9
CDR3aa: CASSSTGSSYNEQFF
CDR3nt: TGTGCCAGCAGCTCGACAGGGAGCTCCTACAATGAGCAGTTCTTC

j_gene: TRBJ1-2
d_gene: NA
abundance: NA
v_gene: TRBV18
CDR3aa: CASSPRDGETNYGYTF
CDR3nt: TGTGCCAGCTCACCCCGGGACGGGGAAACTAACTATGGCTACACCTTC

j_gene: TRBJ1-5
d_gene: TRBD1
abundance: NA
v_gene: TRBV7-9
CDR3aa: CASSSRQGRQPQHF
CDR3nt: TGTGCCAGCAGTAGTAGACAGGGGAGACAGCCCCAGCATTTT

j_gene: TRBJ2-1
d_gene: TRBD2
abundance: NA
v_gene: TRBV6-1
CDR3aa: CASSEGTSGNNEQFF
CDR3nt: TGTGCCAGCAGTGAAGGGACTAGCGGTAACAATGAGCAGTTCTTC

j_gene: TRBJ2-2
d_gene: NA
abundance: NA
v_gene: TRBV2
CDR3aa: CASRDRDLGDGELFF
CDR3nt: TGTGCCAGCAGGGATAGGGACCTCGGCGACGGGGAGCTGTTTTTT

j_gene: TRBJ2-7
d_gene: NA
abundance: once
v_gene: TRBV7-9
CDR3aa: CASSPAGGDRPYEQYF
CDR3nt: TGTGCCAGCAGCCCCGCCGGGGGAGATCGCCCCTACGAGCAGTACTTC

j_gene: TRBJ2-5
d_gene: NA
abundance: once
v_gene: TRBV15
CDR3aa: CATSREGAFQETQYF
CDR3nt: TGTGCCACCAGCAGAGAAGGGGCATTCCAAGAGACCCAGTACTTC

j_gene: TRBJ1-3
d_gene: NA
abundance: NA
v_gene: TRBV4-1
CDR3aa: CASSQDSTNTIYF
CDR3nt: TGCGCCAGCAGCCAAGATAGCACGAACACCATATATTTT

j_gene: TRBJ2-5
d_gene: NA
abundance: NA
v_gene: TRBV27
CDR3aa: CASSLWVGETQYF
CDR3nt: TGTGCCAGCAGTTTATGGGTCGGGGAGACCCAGTACTTC

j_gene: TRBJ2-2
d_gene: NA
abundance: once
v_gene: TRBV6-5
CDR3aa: CASSYWGSRAAGELFF
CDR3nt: TGTGCCAGCAGTTACTGGGGAAGCAGGGCGGCCGGGGAGCTGTTTTTT

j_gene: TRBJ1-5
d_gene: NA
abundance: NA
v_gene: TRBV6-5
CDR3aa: CASSSLYSNQPQHF
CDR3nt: TGTGCCAGCAGTTCCCTATATAGCAATCAGCCCCAGCATTTT

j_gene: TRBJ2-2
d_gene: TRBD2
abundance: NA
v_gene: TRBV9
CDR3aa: CASSPVRELAGDTGELFF
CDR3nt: TGTGCCAGCAGCCCAGTGAGGGAACTAGCGGGAGACACCGGGGAGCTGTTTTTT

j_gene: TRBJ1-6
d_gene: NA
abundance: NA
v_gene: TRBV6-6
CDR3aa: CASKSPGRVDSPLHF
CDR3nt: TGTGCCAGCAAATCACCCGGTAGAGTGGATTCACCCCTCCACTTT

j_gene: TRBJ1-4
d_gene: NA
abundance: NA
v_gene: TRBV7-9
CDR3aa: CASSSATRREKLFF
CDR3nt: TGTGCCAGCAGCTCTGCAACCCGACGGGAAAAACTGTTTTTT

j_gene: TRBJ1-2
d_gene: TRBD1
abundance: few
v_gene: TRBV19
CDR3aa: CASSIGPDRSGRNYGYTF
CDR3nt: TGTGCCAGTAGTATAGGCCCGGACAGGTCCGGTCGTAACTATGGCTACACCTTC

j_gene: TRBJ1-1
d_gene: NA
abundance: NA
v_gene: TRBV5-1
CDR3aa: CASSPATVTPNTEAFF
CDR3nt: TGCGCCAGCAGCCCGGCGACGGTCACGCCGAACACTGAAGCTTTCTTT

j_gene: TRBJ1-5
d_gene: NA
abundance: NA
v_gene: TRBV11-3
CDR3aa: CASSLQQRHHQPQHF
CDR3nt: TGTGCCAGCAGCTTACAACAGAGGCACCATCAGCCCCAGCATTTT

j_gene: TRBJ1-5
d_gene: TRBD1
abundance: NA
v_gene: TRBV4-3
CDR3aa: CASSLTTGNNQPQHF
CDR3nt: TGCGCCAGCAGCCTAACGACAGGGAACAATCAGCCCCAGCATTTT

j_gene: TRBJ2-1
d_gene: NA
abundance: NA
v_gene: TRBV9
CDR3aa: CASSVSGPSYNEQFF
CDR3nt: TGTGCCAGCAGCGTATCCGGTCCCTCCTACAATGAGCAGTTCTTC

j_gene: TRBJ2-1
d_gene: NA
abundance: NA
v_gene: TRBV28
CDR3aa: CASSLGLAYNEQFF
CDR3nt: TGTGCCAGCAGTTTGGGGCTAGCCTACAATGAGCAGTTCTTC

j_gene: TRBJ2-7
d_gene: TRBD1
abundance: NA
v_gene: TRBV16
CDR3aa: CASSLSRTGYEQYF
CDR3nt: TGTGCCAGCAGCCTTTCCCGGACAGGGTACGAGCAGTACTTC

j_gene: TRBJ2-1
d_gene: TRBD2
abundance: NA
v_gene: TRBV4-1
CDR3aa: CASSQYSGSHEQFF
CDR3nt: TGCGCCAGCAGCCAATATAGCGGGAGTCATGAGCAGTTCTTC

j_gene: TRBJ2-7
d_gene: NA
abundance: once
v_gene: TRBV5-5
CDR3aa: CASSLAYGTYEQYF
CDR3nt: TGTGCCAGCAGCTTGGCCTACGGAACCTACGAGCAGTACTTC

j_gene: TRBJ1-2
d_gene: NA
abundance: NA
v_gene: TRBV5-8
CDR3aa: CASSLAGAVYGYTF
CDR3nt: TGTGCCAGCAGCTTAGCAGGGGCTGTCTATGGCTACACCTTC

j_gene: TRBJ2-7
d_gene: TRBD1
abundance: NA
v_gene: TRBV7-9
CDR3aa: CASSDTGGISYEQYF
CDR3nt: TGTGCCAGCAGCGACACAGGGGGAATCTCCTACGAGCAGTACTTC

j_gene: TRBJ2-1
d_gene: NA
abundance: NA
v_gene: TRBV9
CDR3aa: CASSVGGHNEQFF
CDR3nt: TGTGCCAGCAGCGTCGGGGGCCACAATGAGCAGTTCTTC

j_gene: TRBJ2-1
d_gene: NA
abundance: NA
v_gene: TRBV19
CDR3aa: CASSRIPGRVSGNEQFF
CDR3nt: TGTGCCAGTAGTAGAATACCGGGACGGGTAAGCGGCAATGAGCAGTTCTTC

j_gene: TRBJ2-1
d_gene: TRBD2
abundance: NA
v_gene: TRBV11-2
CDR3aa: CASSRTSGDNEQFF
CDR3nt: TGTGCCAGCAGCAGAACTAGCGGGGACAATGAGCAGTTCTTC

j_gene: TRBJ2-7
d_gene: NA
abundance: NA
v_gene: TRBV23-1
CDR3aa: CATEGGQYEQYF
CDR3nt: TGCGCCACCGAAGGGGGGCAGTACGAGCAGTACTTC

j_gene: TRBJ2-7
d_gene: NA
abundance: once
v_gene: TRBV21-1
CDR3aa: CASSTHYEQYF
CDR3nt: TGTGCCAGCAGCACCCACTACGAGCAGTACTTC

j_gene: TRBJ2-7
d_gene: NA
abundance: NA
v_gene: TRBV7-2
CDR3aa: CASILPETTLYEQYF
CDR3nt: TGTGCCAGCATCTTACCTGAGACTACCCTCTACGAGCAGTACTTC

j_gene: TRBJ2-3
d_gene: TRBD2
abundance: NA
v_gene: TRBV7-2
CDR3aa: CASTPGLGGSTDTQYF
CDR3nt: TGTGCCAGCACCCCCGGGTTGGGCGGGAGTACAGATACGCAGTATTTT

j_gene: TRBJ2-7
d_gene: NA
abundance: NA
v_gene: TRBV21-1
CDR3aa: CASSKRGYEQYF
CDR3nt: TGTGCCAGCAGCAAACGGGGCTACGAGCAGTACTTC

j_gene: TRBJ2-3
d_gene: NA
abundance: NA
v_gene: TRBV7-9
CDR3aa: CASSLGQGTDTQYF
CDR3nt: TGTGCCAGCAGCTTAGGTCAGGGCACAGATACGCAGTATTTT

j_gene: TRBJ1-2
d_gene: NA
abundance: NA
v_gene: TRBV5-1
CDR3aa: CASRGSGPHNSNYGYTF
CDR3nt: TGCGCCAGCAGGGGCTCGGGTCCTCATAACTCAAACTATGGCTACACCTTC

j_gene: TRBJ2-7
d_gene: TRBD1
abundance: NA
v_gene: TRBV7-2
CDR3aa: CASSLERTGFYEQYF
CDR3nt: TGTGCCAGCAGCTTAGAGAGGACAGGGTTCTACGAGCAGTACTTC